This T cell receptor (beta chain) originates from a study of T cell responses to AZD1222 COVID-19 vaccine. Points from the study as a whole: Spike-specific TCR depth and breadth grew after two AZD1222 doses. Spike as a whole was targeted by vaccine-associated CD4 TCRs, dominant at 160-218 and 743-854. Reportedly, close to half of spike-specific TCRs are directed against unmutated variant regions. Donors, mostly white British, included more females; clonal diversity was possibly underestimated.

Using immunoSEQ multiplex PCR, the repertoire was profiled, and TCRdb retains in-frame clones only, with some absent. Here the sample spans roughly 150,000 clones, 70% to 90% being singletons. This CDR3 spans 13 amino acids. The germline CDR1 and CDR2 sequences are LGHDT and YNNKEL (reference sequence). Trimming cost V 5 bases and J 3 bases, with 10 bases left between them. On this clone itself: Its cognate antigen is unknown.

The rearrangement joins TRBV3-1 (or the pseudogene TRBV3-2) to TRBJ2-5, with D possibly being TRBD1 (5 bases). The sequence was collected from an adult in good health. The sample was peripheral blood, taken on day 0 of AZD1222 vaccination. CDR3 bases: TGTGCCAGCAGCTACACAGGAAAAGAGACCCAGTACTTC. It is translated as CASSYTGKETQYF.